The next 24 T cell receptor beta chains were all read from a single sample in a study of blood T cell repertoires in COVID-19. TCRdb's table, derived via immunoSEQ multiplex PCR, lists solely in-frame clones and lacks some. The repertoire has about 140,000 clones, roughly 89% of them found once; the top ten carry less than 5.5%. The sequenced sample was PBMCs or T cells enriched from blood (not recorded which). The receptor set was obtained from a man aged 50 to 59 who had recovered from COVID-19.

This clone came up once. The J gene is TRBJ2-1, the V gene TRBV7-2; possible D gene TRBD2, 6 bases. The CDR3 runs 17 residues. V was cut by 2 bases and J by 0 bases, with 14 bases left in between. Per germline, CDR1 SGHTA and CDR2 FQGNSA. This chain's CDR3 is CASSLRAGMSSYNEQFF. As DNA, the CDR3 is TGTGCCAGCAGCTTAAGGGCGGGGATGAGCTCCTACAATGAGCAGTTCTTC.

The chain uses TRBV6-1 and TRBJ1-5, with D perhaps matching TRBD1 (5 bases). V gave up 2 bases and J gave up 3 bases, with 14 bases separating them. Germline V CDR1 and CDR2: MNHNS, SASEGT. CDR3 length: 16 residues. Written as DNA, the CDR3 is TGTGCCAGCAGTGAATCGTTTCGACAGTACAATCAGCCCCAGCATTTT. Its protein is CASSESFRQYNQPQHF.

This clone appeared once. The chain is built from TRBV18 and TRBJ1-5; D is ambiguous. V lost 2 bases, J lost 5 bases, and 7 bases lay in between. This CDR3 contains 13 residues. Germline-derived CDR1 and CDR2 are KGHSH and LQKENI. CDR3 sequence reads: CASSPGRDQPQHF. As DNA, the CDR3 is TGTGCCAGCTCACCAGGGCGGGATCAGCCCCAGCATTTT.

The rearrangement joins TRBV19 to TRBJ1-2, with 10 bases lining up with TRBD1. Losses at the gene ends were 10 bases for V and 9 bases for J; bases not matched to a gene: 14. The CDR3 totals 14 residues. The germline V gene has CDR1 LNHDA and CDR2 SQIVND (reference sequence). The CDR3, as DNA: TGTGCCACCAGGGGAACGGGACAGGGGATTCGCTACACCTTC. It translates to CATRGTGQGIRYTF.

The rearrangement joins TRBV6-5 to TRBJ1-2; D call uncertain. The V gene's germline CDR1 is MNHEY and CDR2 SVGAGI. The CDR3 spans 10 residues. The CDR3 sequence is CAAGDYGYTF. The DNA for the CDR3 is TGTGCTGCAGGCGACTATGGCTACACCTTC.

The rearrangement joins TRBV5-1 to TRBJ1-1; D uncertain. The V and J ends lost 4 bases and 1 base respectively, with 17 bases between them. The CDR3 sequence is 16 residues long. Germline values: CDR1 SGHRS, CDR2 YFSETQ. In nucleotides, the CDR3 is TGCGCCAGCAGCCCGAGGAGGGCAAGCACGAACACTGAAGCTTTCTTT. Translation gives CASSPRRASTNTEAFF.

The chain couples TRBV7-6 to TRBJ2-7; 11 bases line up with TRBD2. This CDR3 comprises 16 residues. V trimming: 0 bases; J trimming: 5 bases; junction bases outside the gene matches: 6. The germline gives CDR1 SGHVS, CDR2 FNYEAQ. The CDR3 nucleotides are TGTGCCAGCAGCTTAGCGACACTAGCGGGAGTAAACGAGCAGTACTTC. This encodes CASSLATLAGVNEQYF.

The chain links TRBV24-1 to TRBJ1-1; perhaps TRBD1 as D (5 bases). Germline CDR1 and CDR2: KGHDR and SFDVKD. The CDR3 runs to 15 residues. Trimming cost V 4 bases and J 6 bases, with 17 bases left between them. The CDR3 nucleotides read TGTGCCACCAGTGAGGCCTCTGGGACTGCTTCTGAAGCTTTCTTT. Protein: CATSEASGTASEAFF.

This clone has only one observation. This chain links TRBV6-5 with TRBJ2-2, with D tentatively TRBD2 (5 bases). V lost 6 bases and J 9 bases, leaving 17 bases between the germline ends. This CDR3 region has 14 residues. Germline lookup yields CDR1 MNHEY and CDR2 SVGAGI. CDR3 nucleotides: TGTGCCAGCAGACAATCCCGGGGAGCACGGGAGCTGTTTTTT. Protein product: CASRQSRGARELFF.

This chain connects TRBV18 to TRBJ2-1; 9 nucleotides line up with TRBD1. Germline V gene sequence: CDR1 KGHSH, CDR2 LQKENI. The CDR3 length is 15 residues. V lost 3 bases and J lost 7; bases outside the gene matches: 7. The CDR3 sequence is CASSPVGTGRNEQFF. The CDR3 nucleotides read TGTGCCAGCTCACCCGTTGGGACAGGGAGAAATGAGCAGTTCTTC. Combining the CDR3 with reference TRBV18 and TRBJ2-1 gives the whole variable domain NAGVMQNPRHLVRRRGQEARLRCSPMKGHSHVYWYRQLPEEGLKFMVYLQKENIIDESGMPKERFSAEFPKEGPSILRIQQVVRGDSAAYFCASSPVGTGRNEQFFGPGTRLTVL.

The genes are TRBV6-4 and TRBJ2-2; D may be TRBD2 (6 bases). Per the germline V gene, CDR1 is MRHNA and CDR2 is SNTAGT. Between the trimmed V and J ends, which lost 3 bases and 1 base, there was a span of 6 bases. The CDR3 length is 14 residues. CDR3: CASSEGGNTGELFF. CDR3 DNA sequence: TGTGCCAGCAGTGAGGGGGGGAACACCGGGGAGCTGTTTTTT.

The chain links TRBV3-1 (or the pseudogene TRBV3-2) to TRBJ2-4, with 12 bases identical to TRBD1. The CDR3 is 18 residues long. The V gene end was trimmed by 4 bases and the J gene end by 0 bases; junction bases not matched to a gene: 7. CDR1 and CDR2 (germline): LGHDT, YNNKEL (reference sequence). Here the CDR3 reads CASSLGTGGAGAKNIQYF. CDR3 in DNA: TGTGCCAGCAGCCTCGGGACAGGGGGCGCGGGAGCCAAAAACATTCAGTACTTC.

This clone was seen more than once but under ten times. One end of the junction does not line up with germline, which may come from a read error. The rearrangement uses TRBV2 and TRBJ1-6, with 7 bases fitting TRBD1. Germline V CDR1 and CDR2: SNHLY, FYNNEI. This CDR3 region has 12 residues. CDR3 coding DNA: TGTGCCGGCAGACAGGGATATTCACCCCTCCACTTT. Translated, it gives CAGRQGYSPLHF.

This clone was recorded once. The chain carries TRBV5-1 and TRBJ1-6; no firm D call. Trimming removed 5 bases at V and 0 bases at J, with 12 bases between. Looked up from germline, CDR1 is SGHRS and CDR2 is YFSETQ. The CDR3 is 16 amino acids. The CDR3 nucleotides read TGCGCCAGCAGGGCGGGAGAGAGCTCCTATAATTCACCCCTCCACTTT. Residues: CASRAGESSYNSPLHF.

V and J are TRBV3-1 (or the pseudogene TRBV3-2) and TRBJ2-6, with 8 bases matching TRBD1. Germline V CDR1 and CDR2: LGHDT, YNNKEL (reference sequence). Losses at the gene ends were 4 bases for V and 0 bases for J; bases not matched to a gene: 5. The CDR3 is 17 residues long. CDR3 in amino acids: CASSRDRTYSGANVLTF. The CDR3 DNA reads TGTGCCAGCAGCCGGGACAGGACCTACTCTGGGGCCAACGTCCTGACTTTC.

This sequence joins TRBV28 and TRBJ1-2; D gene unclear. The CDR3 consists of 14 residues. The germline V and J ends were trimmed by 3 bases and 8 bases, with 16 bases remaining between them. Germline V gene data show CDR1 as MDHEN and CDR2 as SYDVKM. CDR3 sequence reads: CASSLVQPPGGYTF. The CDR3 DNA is TGTGCCAGCAGTTTGGTCCAGCCACCGGGAGGCTACACCTTC.

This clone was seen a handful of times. The CDR3 nucleotides read TGTGCCAGCATGGGGGCAGGCCAGGGTGAGCAGTTCTTC. This gives the protein CASMGAGQGEQFF. The V call is TRBV2, the J call TRBJ2-1; TRBD1 is a possible D gene (6 bases). The CDR3 is 13 amino acids. Germline V gene sequence: CDR1 SNHLY, CDR2 FYNNEI. V gave up 7 bases and J gave up 9 bases, with 16 bases separating them.

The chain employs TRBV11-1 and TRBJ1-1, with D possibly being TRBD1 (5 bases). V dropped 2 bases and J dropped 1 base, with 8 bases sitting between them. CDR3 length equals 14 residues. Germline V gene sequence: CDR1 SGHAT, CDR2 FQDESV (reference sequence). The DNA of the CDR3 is TGTGCCAGCAGCTTAAGACAGTCGAACACTGAAGCTTTCTTT. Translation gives CASSLRQSNTEAFF.

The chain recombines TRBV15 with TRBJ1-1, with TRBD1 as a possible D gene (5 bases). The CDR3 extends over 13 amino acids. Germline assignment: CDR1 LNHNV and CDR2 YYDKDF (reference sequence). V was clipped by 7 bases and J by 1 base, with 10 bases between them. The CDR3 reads CATTGHPNTEAFF. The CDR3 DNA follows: TGTGCCACCACCGGACACCCGAACACTGAAGCTTTCTTT.

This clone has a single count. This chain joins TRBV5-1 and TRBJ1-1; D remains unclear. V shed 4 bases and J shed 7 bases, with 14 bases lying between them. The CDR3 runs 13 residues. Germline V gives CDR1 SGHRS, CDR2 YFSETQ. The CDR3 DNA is TGCGCCAGCAGCGTTCGTGGTCGAGGTGAAGCTTTCTTT. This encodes CASSVRGRGEAFF.

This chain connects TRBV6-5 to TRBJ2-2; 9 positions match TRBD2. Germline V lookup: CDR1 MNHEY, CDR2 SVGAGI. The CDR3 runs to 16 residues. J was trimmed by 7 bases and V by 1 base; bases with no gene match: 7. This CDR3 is CASSYWASGNGGELFF. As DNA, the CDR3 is TGTGCCAGCAGTTACTGGGCTAGCGGGAACGGCGGGGAGCTGTTTTTT.

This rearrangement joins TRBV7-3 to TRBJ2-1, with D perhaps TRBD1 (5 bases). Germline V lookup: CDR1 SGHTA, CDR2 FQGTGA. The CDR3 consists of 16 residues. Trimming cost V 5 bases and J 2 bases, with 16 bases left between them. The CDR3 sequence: CASSPLLGAAYNEQFF. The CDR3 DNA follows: TGTGCCAGCAGCCCTCTCTTAGGGGCGGCCTACAATGAGCAGTTCTTC.

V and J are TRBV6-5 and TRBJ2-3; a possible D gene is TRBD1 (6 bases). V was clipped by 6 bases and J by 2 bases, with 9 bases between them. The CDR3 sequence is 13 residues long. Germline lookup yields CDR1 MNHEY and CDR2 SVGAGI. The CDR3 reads CASSRDNTDTQYF. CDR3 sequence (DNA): TGTGCCAGCAGCCGGGACAACACAGATACGCAGTATTTT.

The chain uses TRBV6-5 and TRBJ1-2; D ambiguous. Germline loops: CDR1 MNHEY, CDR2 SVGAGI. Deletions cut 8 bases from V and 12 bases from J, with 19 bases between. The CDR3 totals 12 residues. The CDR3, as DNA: TGTGCCAGCCCGGTCGCAGGCACAAGGCACACCTTC. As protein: CASPVAGTRHTF.